This entry describes one T cell receptor beta chain. Its antigen is unknown. The record has no base qualities; no much larger clone is one base away. This sample is drawn from a study of blood T cell repertoires in COVID-19 (TCRdb year 2020). Looking at the study overall: Samples covering the acute and convalescent phases of COVID-19 were provided by collaborators in the United States, Italy and Spain. The prospective study material was composed of cDNA or gDNA derived from T cells, B-cell-depleted T cells, or PBMCs. Deeply sampled blood TCRbeta repertoires from subjects exposed to, actively infected with, or recovered from COVID-19 were included in the dataset. The repertoires were made available in a free public database intended to serve as a resource for research on the immune response to SARS-CoV-2. The samples were drawn from two sources: the first 160 participants of the ongoing ImmuneRACE study, and 1,254 subjects contributed by 6 global collaborators. Sample metadata almost always included a de-identified subject ID, COVID-19 status, age in years and sex. Where HLA class I and class II types were available, the types were taken from metadata supplied by the sample provider, not from assay-based typing.

Results and caveats for the whole study, not just this receptor: How much clinical and demographic metadata was included differed by source and by participant, and the metadata was provided uncurated.

TCRbeta CDR3 regions were amplified from genomic DNA using the immunoSEQ Assay, a bias-controlled multiplex PCR. Regarding the original processing steps: Nucleated cell counts per sample were estimated from amplification of reference gene primers within the assay. To quantify the absolute abundance of each unique TCRbeta CDR3 rearrangement, sequence reads were collapsed and filtered. Productive Simpson clonality was computed per sample as the square root of Simpson's diversity index over productive rearrangements. The clones in this table, taken by TCRdb from immuneACCESS, are in-frame only. Not every clone is retained; where verified, under half of the shortfall comes from an unresolved V gene, and the cause of the rest is unknown. V, J and clone size reflect that table, while D and trimming were determined from the DNA. The sample contains about 380,000 clones, roughly 85% of them found a single time. The ten biggest clones cover roughly 3.6% of the sample.

As encoded in the germline V gene (reference sequence), CDR1 is MNHEY while CDR2 is SMNVEV. The junction shows trimming of 2 bases on V and 4 bases on J, plus 8 bases between the germline ends. The CDR3 contains 13 residues, cysteine and phenylalanine counted. The only DNA kept is the CDR3, 39 bases in frame from the first base. Collaborating institutions collected whole blood in K2EDTA tubes following their own protocols. For TCRbeta analysis, collaborators shipped samples as frozen whole blood, isolated PBMCs, or DNA extracted from either of those sample types. This receptor was taken from a woman between 18 and 29 years old with acute or convalescent COVID-19. This chain is built from TRBV27 and TRBJ1-2, with no reliable assignment of the D segment. Sequenced material: peripheral blood. The nucleotide sequence is TGTGCCAGCAGTTTAACTTCGGGCTATGGCTACACCTTC. It translates as CASSLTSGYGYTF.